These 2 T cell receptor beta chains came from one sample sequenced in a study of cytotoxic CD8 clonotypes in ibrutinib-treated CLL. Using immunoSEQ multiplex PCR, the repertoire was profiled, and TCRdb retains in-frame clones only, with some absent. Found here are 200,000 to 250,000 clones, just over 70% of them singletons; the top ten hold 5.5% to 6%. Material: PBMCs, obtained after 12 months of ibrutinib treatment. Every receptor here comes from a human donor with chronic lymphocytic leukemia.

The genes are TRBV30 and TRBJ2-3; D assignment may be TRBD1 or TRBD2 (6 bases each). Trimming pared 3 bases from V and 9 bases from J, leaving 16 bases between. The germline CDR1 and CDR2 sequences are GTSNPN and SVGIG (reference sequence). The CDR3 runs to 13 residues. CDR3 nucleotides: TGTGCCTGGAGCGCCGTAGGGGGGCGGACGCAGTATTTT. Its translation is CAWSAVGGRTQYF.

The CDR3 DNA is TGTGCCAGCAGTTCGTCCGGGAAGGGTACCAATGAGCAGTTCTTC. Its protein product is CASSSSGKGTNEQFF. The genes are TRBV28 and TRBJ2-1; tentative D call: TRBD2 (5 bases). Germline lookup yields CDR1 MDHEN and CDR2 SYDVKM. Trimming took 4 bases from V and 6 from J, leaving 16 bases between them. The length of the CDR3 is 15 residues.